The entry below gives a single T cell receptor (beta chain) sequence along with its context. Its specificity is unknown. Trimming left V 2 bases short and J 4 bases short, with 12 bases between. Germline V gene data show CDR1 as WNHNN and CDR2 as SYGVQD (reference sequence). The CDR3 runs 14 residues. This sample was taken from a study of cytomegalovirus exposure and HLA in healthy donors. Study background: Unique TCRs from HLA-typed donors, 65 million to 85 million of them, were held in an early data release. Whole-study findings and limits: Segments of the TCR beta V type were, in most cases, productive about 90% or about 30% of the time in an earlier analysis. A later analysis linked 15,000 to 20,000 TCR beta sequences to HLA alleles at 0.05 false discovery rate. Among CMV-associated TCR beta chains, most appeared HLA-restricted in a later analysis.

The PCR ran on 60 Vbeta and 13 Jbeta primers. TCRdb's table, derived via immunoSEQ multiplex PCR, lists solely in-frame clones and lacks some. The sample shows approximately 150,000 clones, around 82% of them seen only once. The sequencing input was PBMCs. The rearrangement uses TRBV10-1 and TRBJ2-7; D gene ambiguous. The source of this sequence is a female donor in good health and CMV-seronegative. The CDR3 is CASSEAGRWYEQYF. The CDR3 DNA sequence: TGCGCCAGCAGTGAGGCAGGCAGGTGGTACGAGCAGTACTTC.